This TCR beta chain was identified in a study of OX40 agonist ivuxolimab in advanced cancers. Background for the entire study: Ivuxolimab was an agonistic, fully human IgG2 monoclonal antibody directed against OX40 (CD134), a costimulatory receptor. Intravenous ivuxolimab was administered to patients every 2 weeks at six dose levels: 0.01, 0.1, 0.3, 1.5, 3 and 10 mg/kg. Of the approximately 50 dose-escalation patients, hepatocellular carcinoma was present in about 19, melanoma in approximately 15, renal cell carcinoma in 9 and head and neck cancer in 9. A male proportion of roughly 80% and a mean age of 60 years, ranging from about 20 to 80, were recorded for the dose-escalation cohort. Patients were allowed to have had prior anti-PD-1, anti-PD-L1 or anti-CTLA-4 therapy, and around 40% of the dose-escalation patients had previously received checkpoint inhibitors. Three dose-escalation patients achieved partial responses, one with hepatocellular carcinoma and two with cutaneous melanoma. The point of sequencing TCRbeta in the periphery was to test whether ivuxolimab changed TCR sequence diversity and drove clonal T-cell expansion. The paper covers the monotherapy dose-escalation part of the phase I ivuxolimab trial, which included N = 52 patients.

The trial excluded patients who had a history of autoimmune disease or who were on systemic immunosuppression. Peripheral blood for TCR sequencing was collected from all dose cohorts at baseline, on cycle 4 day 1, and on cycle 7 day 1. The samples were taken from a phase I, first-in-human, multicenter, open-label dose-escalation trial of ivuxolimab. Adults with locally advanced or metastatic melanoma, renal cell, hepatocellular, or head and neck squamous cell carcinoma were enrolled in the trial. Before TCR sequencing, CD4+ T cells and CD8+ T cells were sorted from peripheral blood as separate populations. As regards this clone: Its antigen specificity is not known. Per-base quality was not reported, and no clone a single base away is much larger than it.

Genomic DNA was isolated from the sorted cells so that the TCRbeta CDR3 region could be sequenced. The immunoSEQ Assay was used to sequence the TCRbeta CDR3 regions. TCRdb mirrors the immuneACCESS table, restricted to in-frame sequences. Some clones are absent from its copies; in checked studies, under half trace to an unresolved V gene, and the reason for the others is unknown. The sample contains 8,500 to 11,000 clones, over 70% of them found a single time. The ten top clones hold around 28% of the sample. V is pared back by 7 bases and J by 4 bases, with 7 bases lying between the germline termini. CDR1 GTSNPN and CDR2 SVGIG were looked up in the germline V gene (reference sequence). Taken from cysteine to phenylalanine, the CDR3 has 11 residues. The sequence is cut down to CDR3 DNA, 33 bases in frame from base 1. General conclusions and limits of the study: After ivuxolimab, expanded clones were on average more numerous among CD8+ T cells than among CD4+ T cells. At doses of 0.1 to 3.0 mg/kg, clonal expansion of both CD4+ and CD8+ blood T cells was observed from baseline to week 6. The antigen specificity of the peripheral T cells that underwent clonal expansion was not determined. In the 0.1-3.0 mg/kg groups, partial responders had among the lowest normalized peripheral clonal expansion, particularly in CD8+ T cells. Low levels of normalized T-cell clonal expansion were also seen in some patients who did not respond.

The source material was CD4+ or CD8+ T cells sorted from blood, sampled in a trial of the OX40 agonist ivuxolimab. This receptor was taken from an adult with an advanced solid tumor such as melanoma, head and neck, liver or kidney cancer. The chain employs TRBV30 and TRBJ2-2, with the D gene not confidently named. The CDR3 reads as follows: CASVGTGELFF. In nucleotides, the sequence is TGTGCCTCCGTGGGCACCGGGGAGCTGTTTTTT.